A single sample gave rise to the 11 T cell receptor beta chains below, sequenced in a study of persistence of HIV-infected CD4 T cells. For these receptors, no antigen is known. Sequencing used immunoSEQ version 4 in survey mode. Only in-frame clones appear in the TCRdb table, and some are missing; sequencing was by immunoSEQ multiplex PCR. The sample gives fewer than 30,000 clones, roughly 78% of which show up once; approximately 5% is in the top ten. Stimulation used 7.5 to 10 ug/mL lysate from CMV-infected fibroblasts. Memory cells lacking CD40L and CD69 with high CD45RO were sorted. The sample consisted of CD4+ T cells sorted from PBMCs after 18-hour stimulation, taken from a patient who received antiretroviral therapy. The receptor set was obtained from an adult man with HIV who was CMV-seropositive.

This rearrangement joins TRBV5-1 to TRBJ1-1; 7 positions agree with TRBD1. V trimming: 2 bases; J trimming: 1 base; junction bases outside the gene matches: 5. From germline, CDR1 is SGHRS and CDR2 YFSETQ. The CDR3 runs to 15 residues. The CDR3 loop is CASSFGGGGNTEAFF. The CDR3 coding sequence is TGCGCCAGCAGCTTCGGAGGGGGCGGGAACACTGAAGCTTTCTTT.

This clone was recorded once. Here the CDR3 reads CASSIDGSSGNTIYF. CDR3 DNA sequence: TGTGCCAGTAGTATAGACGGCAGCTCTGGAAACACCATATATTTT. The J gene is TRBJ1-3, the V gene TRBV19; D is ambiguous. The V end lost 0 bases, the J end lost 0 bases, and 6 bases lay between the germline ends. This CDR3 is built from 15 residues. Germline CDR1 and CDR2: LNHDA and SQIVND (reference sequence).

CDR3 residues: CASSVDRGLFF. In DNA form, the CDR3 reads TGTGCCAGCAGTGTGGACAGGGGACTGTTTTTT. This chain connects TRBV28 to TRBJ1-4; 9 bases line up with TRBD1. The CDR3 contains 11 residues. J gave up 13 bases and V 5 bases, and 2 bases lay outside the gene matches. Germline V gene sequence: CDR1 MDHEN, CDR2 SYDVKM.

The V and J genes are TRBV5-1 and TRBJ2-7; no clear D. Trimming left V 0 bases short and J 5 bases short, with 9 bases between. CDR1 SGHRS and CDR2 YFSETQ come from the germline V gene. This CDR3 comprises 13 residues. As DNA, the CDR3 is TGCGCCAGCAGCTTGGGCTACGGTAACGAGCAGTACTTC. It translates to CASSLGYGNEQYF.

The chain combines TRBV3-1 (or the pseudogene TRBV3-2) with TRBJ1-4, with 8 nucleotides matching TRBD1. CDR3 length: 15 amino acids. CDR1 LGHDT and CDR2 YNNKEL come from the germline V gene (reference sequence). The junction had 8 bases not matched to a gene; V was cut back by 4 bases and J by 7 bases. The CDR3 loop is CASSLRTGSGEKLFF. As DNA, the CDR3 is TGTGCCAGCAGCCTACGGACAGGGTCGGGTGAAAAACTGTTTTTT.

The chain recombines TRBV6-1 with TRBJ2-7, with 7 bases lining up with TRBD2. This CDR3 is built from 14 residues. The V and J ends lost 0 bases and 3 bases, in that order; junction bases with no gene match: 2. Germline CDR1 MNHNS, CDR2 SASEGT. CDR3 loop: CASSEAGGNYEQYF. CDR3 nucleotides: TGTGCCAGCAGTGAAGCGGGAGGGAACTACGAGCAGTACTTC.

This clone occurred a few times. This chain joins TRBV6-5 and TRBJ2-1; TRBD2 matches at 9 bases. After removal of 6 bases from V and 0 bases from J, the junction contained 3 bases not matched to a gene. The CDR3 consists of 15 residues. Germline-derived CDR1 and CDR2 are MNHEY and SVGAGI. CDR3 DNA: TGTGCCAGCAGGCTAGCGGGAAGCTCCTACAATGAGCAGTTCTTC. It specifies CASRLAGSSYNEQFF.

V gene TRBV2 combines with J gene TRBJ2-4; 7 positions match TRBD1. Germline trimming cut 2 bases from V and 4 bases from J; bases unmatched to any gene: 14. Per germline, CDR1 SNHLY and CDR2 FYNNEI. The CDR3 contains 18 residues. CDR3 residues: CASSEWPQIQGKKNIQYF. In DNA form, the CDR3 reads TGTGCCAGCAGTGAATGGCCACAAATACAGGGGAAAAAAAACATTCAGTACTTC.

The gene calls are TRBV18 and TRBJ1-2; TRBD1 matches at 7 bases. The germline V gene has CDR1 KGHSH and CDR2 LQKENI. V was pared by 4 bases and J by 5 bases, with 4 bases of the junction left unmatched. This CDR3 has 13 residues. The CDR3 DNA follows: TGTGCCAGCTCACGCGCGACAGGGTATGGCTACACCTTC. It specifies CASSRATGYGYTF. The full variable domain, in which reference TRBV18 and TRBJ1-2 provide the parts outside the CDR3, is NAGVMQNPRHLVRRRGQEARLRCSPMKGHSHVYWYRQLPEEGLKFMVYLQKENIIDESGMPKERFSAEFPKEGPSILRIQQVVRGDSAAYFCASSRATGYGYTFGSGTRLTVV.

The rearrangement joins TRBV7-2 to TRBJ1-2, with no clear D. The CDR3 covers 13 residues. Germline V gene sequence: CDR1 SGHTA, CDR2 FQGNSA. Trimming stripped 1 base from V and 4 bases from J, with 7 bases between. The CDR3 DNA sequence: TGTGCCAGCAGCTTAGACCTTTCCTATGGCTACACCTTC. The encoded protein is CASSLDLSYGYTF.

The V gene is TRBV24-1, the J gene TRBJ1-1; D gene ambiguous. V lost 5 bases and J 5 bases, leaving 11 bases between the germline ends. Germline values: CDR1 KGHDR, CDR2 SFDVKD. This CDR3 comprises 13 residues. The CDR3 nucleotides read TGTGCCACCAGTGGCCCCGTGGGGACTGAAGCTTTCTTT. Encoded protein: CATSGPVGTEAFF.